This T cell receptor (beta chain) is from a study of blood T cell repertoires in COVID-19. Sequencing used immunoSEQ multiplex PCR; TCRdb keeps in-frame clones, though not all of them. Of 200,000 to 250,000 clones in the sample, 65% to 85% were seen once. The CDR3 extends over 13 amino acids. With 0 bases removed from V and 8 bases from J, the gap between germline ends came to 8 bases. Germline V gene data show CDR1 as MGHRA and CDR2 as YSYEKL. The TCR originated in a woman in her 40s who had recovered from COVID-19. This sequence joins TRBV4-1 and TRBJ2-4, with a possible D match to TRBD2 (5 bases). Material for sequencing was PBMCs or T cells enriched from blood (not recorded which). The CDR3 DNA reads as TGCGCCAGCAGCCAAGAATCGGGGTACATTCAGTACTTC. This encodes CASSQESGYIQYF.